This T cell receptor beta chain was recovered during a study of early stage breast cancer tumors. Turning to the study itself: Most of the 16 invasive tumors were ER+, PR+ and HER2-.

Details on this clone: Its antigen is undetermined.

Generated by immunoSEQ multiplex PCR, the TCRdb table keeps only in-frame clones and is missing some. The profile shows about 2,600 clones, over 60% of them singletons. Normal breast often needed roughly 90-320 mg of tissue for enough DNA. Study outcomes and limitations: Tumor and normal breast were distinguished via blood comparison in most of the 16 patients. Commonly generated sequences made up most enriched TCRB sequences shared between patients.

CDR1 is SGHAT and CDR2 is FQNNGV in the germline V gene. Trimming took 0 bases from V and 13 from J, leaving 12 bases between them. The CDR3 totals 13 residues. This clonotype was obtained from a person aged 50-59 years with breast cancer. The chain links TRBV11-2 to TRBJ1-4; no definite D call. Sequencing was performed on normal breast tissue next to the tumor. CDR3 loop: CASSLDGGDGLFF. As DNA, the CDR3 is TGTGCCAGCAGCTTAGATGGCGGTGATGGACTGTTTTTT.